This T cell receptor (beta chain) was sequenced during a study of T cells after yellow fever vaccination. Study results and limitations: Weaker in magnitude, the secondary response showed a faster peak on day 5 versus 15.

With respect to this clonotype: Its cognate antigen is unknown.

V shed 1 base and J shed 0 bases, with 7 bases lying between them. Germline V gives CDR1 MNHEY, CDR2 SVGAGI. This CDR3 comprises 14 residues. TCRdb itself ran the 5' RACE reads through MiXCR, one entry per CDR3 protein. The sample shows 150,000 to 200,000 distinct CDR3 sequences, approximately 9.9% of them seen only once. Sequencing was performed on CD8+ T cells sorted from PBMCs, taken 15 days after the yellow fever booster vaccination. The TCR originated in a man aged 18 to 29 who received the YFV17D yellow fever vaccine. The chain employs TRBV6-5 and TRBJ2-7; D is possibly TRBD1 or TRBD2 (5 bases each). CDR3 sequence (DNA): TGTGCCAGCAGTTACTGGGGGAGCTCCTACGAGCAGTACTTC. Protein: CASSYWGSSYEQYF.